This is a list of T cell receptor beta chains from one sample in a study of T cell repertoires in cytomegalovirus infection. Using its own MiXCR run on the reads, TCRdb lists one record per CDR3 protein. The sample yields hundreds of thousands of distinct CDR3 sequences, about a third seen once. No antigen is known for these receptors. The sequences come from cultured CD8+ T cells from PBMCs, collected from culture after CMV antigen stimulation. All receptors derive from a human donor in good health (CMV status not recorded). Some clones in this sample may be carry-over from other donors' samples. CDR3s include the opening cysteine and the closing phenylalanine or tryptophan. The order of the fields is CDR3 protein, CDR3 DNA, clone size, V gene, D gene, J gene. A D gene is named only where the DNA matches it firmly. Some rows have no size entry. The others give once, few or many, or a class for an expanded clone.

CDR3: CASLPAGRYSYNSPLHF
DNA: TGTGCCAGCTTACCCGCGGGAAGGTACTCCTATAATTCACCCCTCCACTTT
size: few
V: TRBV12-3/TRBV12-4
D: .
J: TRBJ1-6

CDR3: CASSLRRDYGYTF
DNA: TGTGCCAGCAGTTTGAGGAGGGACTATGGCTACACCTTC
size: few
V: TRBV12-3/TRBV12-4
D: .
J: TRBJ1-2

CDR3: CASSGGGGRSYNEQFF
DNA: TGTGCCAGCAGTGGTGGCGGGGGAAGGTCCTACAATGAGCAGTTCTTC
size: .
V: TRBV2
D: TRBD2
J: TRBJ2-1

CDR3: CASSLVDVHPQHF
DNA: TGTGCCAGCAGCTTAGTGGACGTTCACCCCCAGCATTTT
size: .
V: TRBV7-9
D: .
J: TRBJ1-5

CDR3: CASSFSMDRAGTRWPDTQYF
DNA: TGTGCCAGCAGTTTCTCCATGGACAGGGCCGGGACTCGTTGGCCAGATACGCAGTATTTT
size: .
V: TRBV6-2/TRBV6-3
D: TRBD1
J: TRBJ2-3

CDR3: CASALVQIHNEQFF
DNA: TGTGCCAGCGCCCTGGTCCAAATACACAATGAGCAGTTCTTC
size: few
V: TRBV27
D: .
J: TRBJ2-1

CDR3: CASSYSGLAGLTDTQYF
DNA: TGTGCCAGCAGTTACTCTGGACTAGCGGGGTTGACAGATACGCAGTATTTT
size: few
V: TRBV6-5
D: TRBD2
J: TRBJ2-3

CDR3: CASTLPRRIRGTDTQYF
DNA: TGTGCCAGCACCCTCCCTCGACGGATAAGGGGGACAGATACGCAGTATTTT
size: few
V: TRBV7-8
D: .
J: TRBJ2-3

CDR3: CASSWGTGKQETQYF
DNA: TGTGCCAGCAGCTGGGGGACTGGCAAGCAAGAGACCCAGTACTTC
size: .
V: TRBV12-3/TRBV12-4
D: .
J: TRBJ2-5

CDR3: CASSVSDREANTGELFF
DNA: TGTGCCAGCAGCGTATCCGACAGGGAAGCGAACACCGGGGAGCTGTTTTTT
size: .
V: TRBV9
D: TRBD1
J: TRBJ2-2

CDR3: CASSPSPYNEQFF
DNA: TGTGCCAGCAGCCCCAGTCCCTACAATGAGCAGTTCTTC
size: .
V: TRBV7-8
D: .
J: TRBJ2-1

CDR3: CASWSGTEDNSPLHF
DNA: TGTGCCAGCTGGTCCGGGACGGAGGATAATTCACCCCTCCACTTT
size: .
V: TRBV2
D: .
J: TRBJ1-6

CDR3: CASSLAYSFSGANVLTF
DNA: TGTGCCAGCAGCTTAGCGTACAGCTTCTCTGGGGCCAACGTCCTGACTTTC
size: few
V: TRBV7-9
D: .
J: TRBJ2-6

CDR3: CASSYRDAYTEAFF
DNA: TGTGCCAGCAGTTACCGGGACGCATACACTGAAGCTTTCTTT
size: once
V: TRBV6-5
D: .
J: TRBJ1-1

CDR3: CSAHYDRVQGGYTF
DNA: TGCAGTGCTCATTACGACAGGGTCCAAGGTGGCTACACCTTC
size: .
V: TRBV20-1
D: TRBD1
J: TRBJ1-2

CDR3: CASSPNRRTGWDEAFF
DNA: TGTGCCAGCAGCCCAAACCGCAGGACAGGGTGGGATGAAGCTTTCTTT
size: few
V: TRBV5-6
D: TRBD1
J: TRBJ1-1

CDR3: CASSIGTEAFF
DNA: TGTGCCAGTAGTATCGGCACTGAAGCTTTCTTT
size: many
V: TRBV19
D: .
J: TRBJ1-1

CDR3: CASSQDVGANYGYTF
DNA: TGTGCCAGCAGCCAAGATGTAGGAGCGAACTATGGCTACACCTTC
size: few
V: TRBV4-2
D: .
J: TRBJ1-2

CDR3: CASSLTGYSYNEQFF
DNA: TGTGCCAGCAGTCTTACAGGGTACTCCTACAATGAGCAGTTCTTC
size: few
V: TRBV27
D: .
J: TRBJ2-1

CDR3: CASSLSTGTSGVNEQFF
DNA: TGTGCCAGCAGCTTGAGTACCGGGACTAGCGGTGTCAATGAGCAGTTCTTC
size: .
V: TRBV11-3
D: TRBD2
J: TRBJ2-1

CDR3: CSAGGQGGTEAFF
DNA: TGCAGTGCTGGCGGACAGGGGGGCACTGAAGCTTTCTTT
size: .
V: TRBV20-1
D: TRBD1
J: TRBJ1-1

CDR3: CASSPGTALEAFF
DNA: TGTGCCAGCTCACCTGGGACAGCCCTTGAAGCTTTCTTT
size: .
V: TRBV18
D: TRBD1
J: TRBJ1-1

CDR3: CASSLGRAVMNTEAFF
DNA: TGCGCCAGCAGCTTGGGCAGGGCAGTCATGAACACTGAAGCTTTCTTT
size: .
V: TRBV5-1
D: .
J: TRBJ1-1